This T cell receptor beta chain was documented in a study of cytomegalovirus exposure and HLA in healthy donors. Broader study findings: TRBV6-2, TRBV6-3 and other indistinguishable V segments were excluded.

In regard to this clone: Its specificity is unknown.

60 Vbeta and 13 Jbeta primers were used in PCR. The table came from immunoSEQ multiplex PCR; TCRdb's copy has only in-frame clones and leaves some out. Of 200,000 or so clones in the sample, 70% to 90% were seen once. The V segment lost 2 bases and the J segment 4 bases; nucleotides outside the gene matches: 4. This CDR3 comprises 14 residues. Germline V lookup: CDR1 SGHNT, CDR2 YYREEE (reference sequence). The sequenced sample consisted of PBMCs. This receptor was obtained from a woman younger than 30 in good health and CMV-seropositive. V gene TRBV5-4 combines with J gene TRBJ1-2; TRBD1 agrees at 8 bases. CDR3 coding DNA: TGTGCCAGCAGCTTACAGGGGGAGGCCTATGGCTACACCTTC. Residues: CASSLQGEAYGYTF.